These T cell receptor beta chains were read from a single sample in a study of T cell repertoires in cytomegalovirus infection. TCRdb independently ran MiXCR on the reads; one entry per CDR3 protein. The sample records around 740,000 distinct CDR3 sequences, less than 40% being singletons. The specimen sequenced was PBMCs. The receptors were gathered from a human donor in good health (CMV status not recorded). Some clones in this sample may be carry-over from other donors' samples. Both conserved end residues are part of each CDR3. Each record gives: clone size, D gene, V gene, J gene, CDR3 protein, CDR3 DNA. D genes are given only for firm matches. The size field is filled for only some rows; it gives once, few, many or a size class.

.	.	TRBV19	TRBJ2-7	CASSITHGTPSYEQYF	TGTGCCAGTAGCATAACACACGGGACACCTTCCTACGAGCAGTACTTC
few	.	TRBV13	TRBJ2-3	CASSPTGTDTQYF	TGTGCCAGCAGCCCTACGGGGACAGATACGCAGTATTTT
few	.	TRBV7-2	TRBJ1-6	CASSPRQARYNSPLHF	TGTGCCAGCAGCCCGCGACAGGCCCGCTATAATTCACCCCTCCACTTT
many	.	TRBV6-1	TRBJ2-5	CASSASGKETQYF	TGTGCCAGCAGTGCCTCAGGGAAAGAGACCCAGTACTTC
.	TRBD2	TRBV11-1	TRBJ2-7	CASSLALAGDEQYF	TGTGCCAGCAGCTTAGCCCTAGCGGGGGACGAGCAGTACTTC
once	TRBD1	TRBV15	TRBJ2-3	CANSRPPGQGQHTQYF	TGTGCCAACAGCAGGCCCCCGGGACAGGGCCAACATACGCAGTATTTT
few	.	TRBV28	TRBJ1-3	CASTPLRTHSGNTIYF	TGTGCCAGCACCCCGCTCAGGACACACTCTGGAAACACCATATATTTT
many	.	TRBV7-2	TRBJ2-2	CASSPTSGEGELFF	TGTGCCAGCAGTCCAACGTCGGGGGAAGGGGAGCTGTTTTTT
.	.	TRBV5-4	TRBJ2-3	CASSLRAYGRKDTPYF	TGTGCCAGCAGCTTGAGAGCGTATGGGCGTAAAGATACGCCGTATTTT
.	.	TRBV11-3	TRBJ2-5	CASSRGDRTGIGETQYF	TGTGCCAGCAGCCGCGGGGACCGAACAGGGATTGGTGAGACCCAGTACTTC
few	TRBD1	TRBV7-9	TRBJ2-5	CASSLRTGGNTNPDQETQYF	TGTGCCAGCAGCTTACGTACAGGGGGCAACACTAACCCTGACCAAGAGACCCAGTACTTC